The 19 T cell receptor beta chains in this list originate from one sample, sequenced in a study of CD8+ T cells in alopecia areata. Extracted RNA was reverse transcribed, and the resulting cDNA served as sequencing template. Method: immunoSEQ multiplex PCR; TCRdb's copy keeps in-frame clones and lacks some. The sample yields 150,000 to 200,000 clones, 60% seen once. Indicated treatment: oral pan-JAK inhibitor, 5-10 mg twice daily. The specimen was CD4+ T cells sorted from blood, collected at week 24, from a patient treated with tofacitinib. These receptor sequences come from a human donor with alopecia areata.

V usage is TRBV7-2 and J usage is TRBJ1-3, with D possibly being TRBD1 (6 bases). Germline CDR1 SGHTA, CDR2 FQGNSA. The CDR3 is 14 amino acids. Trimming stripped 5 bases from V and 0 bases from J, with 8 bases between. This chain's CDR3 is CASSEDSSGNTIYF. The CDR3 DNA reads TGTGCCAGCAGCGAGGACAGCTCTGGAAACACCATATATTTT.

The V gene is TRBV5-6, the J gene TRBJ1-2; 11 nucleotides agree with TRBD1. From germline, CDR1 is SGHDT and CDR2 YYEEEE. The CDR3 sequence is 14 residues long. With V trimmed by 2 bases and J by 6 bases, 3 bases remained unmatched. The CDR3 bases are TGTGCCAGCAGCTTCGGACAGGGGGCGCATGGCTACACCTTC. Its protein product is CASSFGQGAHGYTF.

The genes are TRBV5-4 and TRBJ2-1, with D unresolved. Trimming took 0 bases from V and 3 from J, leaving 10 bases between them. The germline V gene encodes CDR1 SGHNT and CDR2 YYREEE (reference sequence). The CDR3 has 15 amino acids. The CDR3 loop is CASSLGGRHYNEQFF. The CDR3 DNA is TGTGCCAGCAGCTTGGGAGGCCGGCACTACAATGAGCAGTTCTTC.

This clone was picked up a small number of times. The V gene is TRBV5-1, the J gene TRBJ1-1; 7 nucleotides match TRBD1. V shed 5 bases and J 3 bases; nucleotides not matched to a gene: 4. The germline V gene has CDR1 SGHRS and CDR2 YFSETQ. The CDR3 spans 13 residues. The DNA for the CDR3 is TGCGCCAGCAGAAACGGACAGGACACTGAAGCTTTCTTT. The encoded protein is CASRNGQDTEAFF.

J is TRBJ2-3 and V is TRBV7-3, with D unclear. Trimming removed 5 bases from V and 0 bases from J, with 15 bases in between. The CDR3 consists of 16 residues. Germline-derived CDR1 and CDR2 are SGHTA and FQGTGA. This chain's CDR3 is CASSAYSRGSTDTQYF. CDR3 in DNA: TGTGCCAGCAGCGCCTACTCGCGAGGTAGCACAGATACGCAGTATTTT.

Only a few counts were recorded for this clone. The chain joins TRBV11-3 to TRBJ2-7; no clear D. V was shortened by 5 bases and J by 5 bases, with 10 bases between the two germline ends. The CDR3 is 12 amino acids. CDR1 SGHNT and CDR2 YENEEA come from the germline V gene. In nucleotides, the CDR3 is TGTGCCAGCAGCCCCCGTAAGGACGAGCAGTACTTC. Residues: CASSPRKDEQYF.

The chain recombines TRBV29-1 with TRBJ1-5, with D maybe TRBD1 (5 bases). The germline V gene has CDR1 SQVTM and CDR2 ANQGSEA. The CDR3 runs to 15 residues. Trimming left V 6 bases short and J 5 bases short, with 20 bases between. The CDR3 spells CSVLIGAQADQPQHF. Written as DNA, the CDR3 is TGCAGCGTCTTAATCGGGGCCCAGGCGGATCAGCCCCAGCATTTT.

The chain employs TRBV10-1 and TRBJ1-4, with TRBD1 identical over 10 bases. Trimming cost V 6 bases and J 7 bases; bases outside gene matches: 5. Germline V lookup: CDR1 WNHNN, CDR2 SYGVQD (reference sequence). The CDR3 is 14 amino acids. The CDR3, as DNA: TGCGCCAGCAGCGGTGGACAGGGGGGTGAAAAACTGTTTTTT. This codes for CASSGGQGGEKLFF.

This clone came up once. The CDR3 sequence: CSVVDSGSTNTGELFF. DNA for the CDR3: TGCAGCGTTGTTGATAGCGGGTCGACGAACACCGGGGAGCTGTTTTTT. The chain has TRBV29-1 and TRBJ2-2; 7 positions match TRBD2. The junction had 8 bases not matched to a gene; V was cut back by 4 bases and J by 0 bases. CDR1 and CDR2 (germline): SQVTM, ANQGSEA. The CDR3 covers 16 residues.

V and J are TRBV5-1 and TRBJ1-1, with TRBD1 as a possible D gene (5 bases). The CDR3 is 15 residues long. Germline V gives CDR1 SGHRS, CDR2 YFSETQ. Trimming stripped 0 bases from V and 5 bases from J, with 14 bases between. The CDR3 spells CASSLDQGGRTEAFF. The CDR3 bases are TGCGCCAGCAGCTTGGATCAGGGCGGGAGGACTGAAGCTTTCTTT.

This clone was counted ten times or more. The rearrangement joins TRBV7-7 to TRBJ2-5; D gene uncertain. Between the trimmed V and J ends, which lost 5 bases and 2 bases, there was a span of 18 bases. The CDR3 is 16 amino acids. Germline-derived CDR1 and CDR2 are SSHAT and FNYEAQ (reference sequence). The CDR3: CASSLGRAVVQETQYF. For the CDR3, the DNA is TGTGCCAGCAGCCTCGGAAGGGCGGTGGTACAAGAGACCCAGTACTTC.

CDR3 protein: CASSYGSPNEAFF. DNA of the CDR3: TGTGCCAGCAGCTACGGGAGTCCAAATGAAGCTTTCTTT. V and J are TRBV11-2 and TRBJ1-1; D is unclear. This CDR3 is built from 13 residues. V lost 4 bases, J lost 7 bases, and 13 bases lay in between. Germline-derived CDR1 and CDR2 are SGHAT and FQNNGV. Supplemented by reference TRBV11-2 and TRBJ1-1, the full variable domain reads EAGVAQSPRYKIIEKRQSVAFWCNPISGHATLYWYQQILGQGPKLLIQFQNNGVVDDSQLPKDRFSAERLKGVDSTLKIQPAKLEDSAVYLCASSYGSPNEAFFGQGTRLTVV.

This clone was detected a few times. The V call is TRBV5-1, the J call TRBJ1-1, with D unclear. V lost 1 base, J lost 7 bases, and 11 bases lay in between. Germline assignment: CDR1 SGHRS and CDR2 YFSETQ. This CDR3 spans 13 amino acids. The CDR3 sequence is CASSLRTEYEAFF. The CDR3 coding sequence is TGCGCCAGCAGCTTGAGGACGGAGTATGAAGCTTTCTTT. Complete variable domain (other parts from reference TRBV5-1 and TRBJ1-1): KAGVTQTPRYLIKTRGQQVTLSCSPISGHRSVSWYQQTPGQGLQFLFEYFSETQRNKGNFPGRFSGRQFSNSRSEMNVSTLELGDSALYLCASSLRTEYEAFFGQGTRLTVV.

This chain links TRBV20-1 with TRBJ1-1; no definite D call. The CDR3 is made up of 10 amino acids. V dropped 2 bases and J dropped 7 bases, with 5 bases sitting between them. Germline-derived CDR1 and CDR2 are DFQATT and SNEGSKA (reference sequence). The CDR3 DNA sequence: TGCAGTGCTAGAAGGAGTGAAGCTTTCTTT. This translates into CSARRSEAFF.

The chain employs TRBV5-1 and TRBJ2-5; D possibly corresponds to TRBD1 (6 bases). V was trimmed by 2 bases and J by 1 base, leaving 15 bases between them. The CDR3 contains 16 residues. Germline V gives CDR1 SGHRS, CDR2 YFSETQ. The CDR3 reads CASSLTGSGRQETQYF. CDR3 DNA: TGCGCCAGCAGCTTAACAGGGTCTGGGCGCCAAGAGACCCAGTACTTC.

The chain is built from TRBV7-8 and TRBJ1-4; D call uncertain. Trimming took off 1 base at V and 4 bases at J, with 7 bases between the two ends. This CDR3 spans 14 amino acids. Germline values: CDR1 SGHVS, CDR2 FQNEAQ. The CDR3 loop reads CASSLDGVNEKLFF. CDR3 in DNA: TGTGCCAGCAGCTTAGATGGCGTTAATGAAAAACTGTTTTTT.

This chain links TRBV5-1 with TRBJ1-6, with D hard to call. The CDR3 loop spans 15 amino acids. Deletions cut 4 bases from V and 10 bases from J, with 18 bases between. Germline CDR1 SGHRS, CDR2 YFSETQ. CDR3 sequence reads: CASSPQDGAGSPLHF. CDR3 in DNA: TGCGCCAGCAGCCCCCAGGACGGCGCGGGATCACCCCTCCACTTT.

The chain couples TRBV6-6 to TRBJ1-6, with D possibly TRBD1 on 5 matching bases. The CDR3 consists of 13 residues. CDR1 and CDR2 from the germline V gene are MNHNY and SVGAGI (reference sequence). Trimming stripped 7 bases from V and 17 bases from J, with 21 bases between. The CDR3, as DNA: TGTGCCAGCACCCTTGGCAGGGAACCTAGTTTCCACTTT. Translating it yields CASTLGREPSFHF.

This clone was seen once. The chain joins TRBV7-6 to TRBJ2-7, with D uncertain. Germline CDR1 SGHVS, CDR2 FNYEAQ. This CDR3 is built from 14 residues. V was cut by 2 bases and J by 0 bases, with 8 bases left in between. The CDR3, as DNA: TGTGCCAGCAGCTTATACCGCAGCTCCTACGAGCAGTACTTC. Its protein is CASSLYRSSYEQYF.